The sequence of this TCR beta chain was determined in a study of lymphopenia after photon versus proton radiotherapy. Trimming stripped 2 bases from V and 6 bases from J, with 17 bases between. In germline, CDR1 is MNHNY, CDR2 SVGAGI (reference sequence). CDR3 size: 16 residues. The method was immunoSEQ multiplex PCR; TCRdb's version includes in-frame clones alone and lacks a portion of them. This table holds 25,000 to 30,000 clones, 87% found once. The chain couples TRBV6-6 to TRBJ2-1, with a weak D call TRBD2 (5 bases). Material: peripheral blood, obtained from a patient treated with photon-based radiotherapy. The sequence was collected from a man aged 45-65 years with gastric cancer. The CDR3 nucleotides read TGTGCCAGCAGTTACCCCATCGTGGGGAGCTCCAATGAGCAGTTCTTC. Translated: CASSYPIVGSSNEQFF.